The rows below give T cell receptor beta chains drawn from one sample of a study of blood T cell repertoires in COVID-19. Assay: immunoSEQ multiplex PCR; the TCRdb copy retains only in-frame clones and omits some. The sample includes about 98,000 clones, approximately 82% of them seen just once. The source material was peripheral blood. The source is a man in his 70s with active or convalescent COVID-19. Each CDR3 is given with its conserved first and last residue. Each record gives: V gene, D gene, J gene, clone size, CDR3 protein, CDR3 DNA. A D gene is named only where the DNA matches it firmly. The listing skips clone size in some rows; elsewhere it reads once, few, many or a size class.

V gene: TRBV2; D gene: -; J gene: TRBJ1-1; clone size: -; CDR3 protein: CASSKDRNTEAFF; CDR3 DNA: TGTGCCAGCAGTAAGGACAGGAACACTGAAGCTTTCTTT
V gene: TRBV11-2; D gene: -; J gene: TRBJ1-1; clone size: -; CDR3 protein: CASSSGLRAFF; CDR3 DNA: TGTGCCAGCAGCTCCGGATTGCGGGCTTTCTTT
V gene: TRBV5-4; D gene: TRBD2; J gene: TRBJ2-1; clone size: -; CDR3 protein: CASSSRASGGAYNEQFF; CDR3 DNA: TGTGCCAGCAGCTCCCGAGCTAGCGGGGGGGCCTACAATGAGCAGTTCTTC
V gene: TRBV15; D gene: TRBD2; J gene: TRBJ2-5; clone size: -; CDR3 protein: CATSRGLAGATRQETQYF; CDR3 DNA: TGTGCCACCAGCAGAGGGCTAGCGGGGGCAACTCGCCAAGAGACCCAGTACTTC
V gene: TRBV10-3; D gene: -; J gene: TRBJ2-5; clone size: -; CDR3 protein: CAISEGQWVQETQYF; CDR3 DNA: TGTGCCATCAGTGAAGGACAGTGGGTTCAAGAGACCCAGTACTTC
V gene: TRBV6-5; D gene: TRBD1; J gene: TRBJ1-3; clone size: -; CDR3 protein: CASSFTKGAAIYF; CDR3 DNA: TGTGCCAGCAGCTTCACCAAGGGGGCCGCCATATATTTT
V gene: TRBV7-2; D gene: TRBD1; J gene: TRBJ1-3; clone size: -; CDR3 protein: CASSLQDRSSGNTIYF; CDR3 DNA: TGTGCCAGCAGCCTCCAGGACAGGAGCTCTGGAAACACCATATATTTT
V gene: TRBV19; D gene: -; J gene: TRBJ2-1; clone size: -; CDR3 protein: CASSRSGGPYNEQFF; CDR3 DNA: TGTGCCAGTAGTAGGTCGGGGGGCCCTTACAATGAGCAGTTCTTC
V gene: TRBV10-2; D gene: -; J gene: TRBJ1-5; clone size: -; CDR3 protein: CASSYTISQPQHF; CDR3 DNA: TGCGCCAGCAGTTATACAATAAGTCAGCCCCAGCATTTT
V gene: TRBV18; D gene: TRBD1; J gene: TRBJ1-6; clone size: few; CDR3 protein: CASSPTGDRNSPLHF; CDR3 DNA: TGTGCCAGCTCACCGACAGGGGACAGAAATTCACCCCTCCACTTT
V gene: TRBV19; D gene: -; J gene: TRBJ1-1; clone size: -; CDR3 protein: CASSPWGGTENTEAFF; CDR3 DNA: TGTGCCAGTAGTCCCTGGGGGGGGACGGAGAACACTGAAGCTTTCTTT
V gene: TRBV7-9; D gene: TRBD1; J gene: TRBJ1-4; clone size: -; CDR3 protein: CASSLGQGSEKLFF; CDR3 DNA: TGTGCCAGCAGTTTAGGACAGGGGAGTGAAAAACTGTTTTTT
V gene: TRBV11-2; D gene: -; J gene: TRBJ1-1; clone size: -; CDR3 protein: CASSFSGNTEAFF; CDR3 DNA: TGTGCCAGCAGCTTTAGTGGGAACACTGAAGCTTTCTTT
V gene: TRBV2; D gene: TRBD1; J gene: TRBJ1-2; clone size: -; CDR3 protein: CASSVQGADYGYTF; CDR3 DNA: TGTGCCAGCAGTGTACAGGGGGCTGATTATGGCTACACCTTC
V gene: TRBV19; D gene: TRBD1; J gene: TRBJ1-2; clone size: -; CDR3 protein: CASSPGTGGNYGYTF; CDR3 DNA: TGTGCCAGTAGTCCCGGGACAGGCGGAAACTATGGCTACACCTTC
V gene: TRBV5-6; D gene: -; J gene: TRBJ1-4; clone size: -; CDR3 protein: CASSSQAHDEKLFF; CDR3 DNA: TGTGCCAGCAGCTCCCAGGCACATGATGAAAAACTGTTTTTT
V gene: TRBV30; D gene: -; J gene: TRBJ1-4; clone size: -; CDR3 protein: CAWRQGNREKLFF; CDR3 DNA: TGTGCCTGGAGACAGGGAAATAGGGAAAAACTGTTTTTT
V gene: TRBV4-2; D gene: TRBD2; J gene: TRBJ2-1; clone size: -; CDR3 protein: CASSYGLAGDNEQFF; CDR3 DNA: TGTGCCAGCAGCTACGGACTAGCGGGGGACAATGAGCAGTTCTTC
V gene: TRBV3-1/TRBV3-2; D gene: -; J gene: TRBJ1-5; clone size: -; CDR3 protein: CASSQDLAYSNQPQHF; CDR3 DNA: TGTGCCAGCAGCCAAGATCTTGCCTATAGCAATCAGCCCCAGCATTTT
V gene: TRBV7-9; D gene: -; J gene: TRBJ2-4; clone size: few; CDR3 protein: CASSPVAGTKNIQYF; CDR3 DNA: TGTGCCAGCAGCCCAGTTGCCGGGACCAAAAACATTCAGTACTTC
V gene: TRBV5-1; D gene: TRBD1; J gene: TRBJ1-3; clone size: -; CDR3 protein: CASSVQGEGNTIYF; CDR3 DNA: TGCGCCAGCAGCGTACAGGGGGAAGGAAACACCATATATTTT
V gene: TRBV28; D gene: TRBD1; J gene: TRBJ1-2; clone size: few; CDR3 protein: CASSLLGQEFLWRNGYTF; CDR3 DNA: TGTGCCAGCAGTTTATTGGGACAGGAATTTTTGTGGCGAAATGGCTACACCTTC
V gene: TRBV6-5; D gene: TRBD1; J gene: TRBJ1-1; clone size: -; CDR3 protein: CASSSDRGRTEAFF; CDR3 DNA: TGTGCCAGCAGTTCCGACAGGGGGCGCACTGAAGCTTTCTTT
V gene: TRBV6-2/TRBV6-3; D gene: -; J gene: TRBJ1-2; clone size: -; CDR3 protein: CASSLDGVLGRYTF; CDR3 DNA: TGTGCCAGCAGTCTAGACGGGGTCCTTGGTCGCTACACCTTC
V gene: TRBV4-2; D gene: -; J gene: TRBJ2-7; clone size: -; CDR3 protein: CASSQPGEQYF; CDR3 DNA: TGTGCCAGCAGCCAACCGGGGGAGCAGTACTTC
V gene: TRBV10-2; D gene: TRBD2; J gene: TRBJ2-3; clone size: -; CDR3 protein: CASSDTGTRVRDSQYF; CDR3 DNA: TGCGCCAGCAGTGATACCGGGACTAGGGTACGGGATTCGCAGTATTTT
V gene: TRBV29-1; D gene: -; J gene: TRBJ1-2; clone size: -; CDR3 protein: CSVETVLGYGYTF; CDR3 DNA: TGCAGCGTGGAGACGGTCCTGGGCTATGGCTACACCTTC
V gene: TRBV5-1; D gene: -; J gene: TRBJ2-2; clone size: -; CDR3 protein: CASSHGHQNTGELFF; CDR3 DNA: TGCGCCAGCAGCCATGGACACCAGAACACCGGGGAGCTGTTTTTT
V gene: TRBV18; D gene: TRBD1; J gene: TRBJ2-6; clone size: -; CDR3 protein: CASSPRNPGQGASGANVLTF; CDR3 DNA: TGTGCCAGCTCACCAAGGAATCCGGGACAGGGGGCTTCTGGGGCCAACGTCCTGACTTTC
V gene: TRBV30; D gene: -; J gene: TRBJ1-1; clone size: -; CDR3 protein: CAWRDTGYTEAFF; CDR3 DNA: TGTGCCTGGAGAGATACAGGATACACTGAAGCTTTCTTT
V gene: TRBV5-1; D gene: TRBD1; J gene: TRBJ1-1; clone size: -; CDR3 protein: CASSTGQLNINTGAFF; CDR3 DNA: TGCGCCAGCAGCACGGGACAGCTAAATATAAACACTGGGGCTTTCTTT
V gene: TRBV6-5; D gene: -; J gene: TRBJ1-6; clone size: -; CDR3 protein: CASSYQNSPLHF; CDR3 DNA: TGTGCCAGCAGTTACCAGAATTCACCCCTCCACTTT
V gene: TRBV11-3; D gene: TRBD1; J gene: TRBJ2-2; clone size: -; CDR3 protein: CASSLSDRGTGELFF; CDR3 DNA: TGTGCCAGCAGCTTATCTGACAGGGGAACCGGGGAGCTGTTTTTT
V gene: TRBV19; D gene: -; J gene: TRBJ1-4; clone size: -; CDR3 protein: CASSADRLRGSEKLFF; CDR3 DNA: TGTGCCAGTAGTGCGGACCGTCTTAGGGGGAGTGAAAAACTGTTTTTT
V gene: TRBV7-3; D gene: TRBD1; J gene: TRBJ1-4; clone size: -; CDR3 protein: CASVDRGNEKLFF; CDR3 DNA: TGTGCCAGCGTAGACAGGGGGAATGAAAAACTGTTTTTT
V gene: TRBV4-2; D gene: TRBD2; J gene: TRBJ2-1; clone size: -; CDR3 protein: CASSQVGPGGHNEQFF; CDR3 DNA: TGTGCCAGCAGCCAAGTGGGGCCGGGGGGGCACAATGAGCAGTTCTTC
V gene: TRBV6-2/TRBV6-3; D gene: -; J gene: TRBJ2-3; clone size: -; CDR3 protein: CASSTQLGATDTQYF; CDR3 DNA: TGTGCCAGCAGTACCCAACTAGGAGCCACAGATACGCAGTATTTT
V gene: TRBV5-5; D gene: -; J gene: TRBJ1-1; clone size: -; CDR3 protein: CASSLPSEAFF; CDR3 DNA: TGTGCCAGCAGCTTGCCCAGTGAAGCTTTCTTT
V gene: TRBV7-2; D gene: -; J gene: TRBJ1-2; clone size: -; CDR3 protein: CASSLDSSRTF; CDR3 DNA: TGTGCCAGCAGCTTGGACTCCTCTCGCACCTTC
V gene: TRBV18; D gene: TRBD2; J gene: TRBJ2-7; clone size: -; CDR3 protein: CASSPGGSGGSYEQYF; CDR3 DNA: TGTGCCAGCTCACCCGGGGGAAGCGGGGGAAGCTACGAGCAGTACTTC
V gene: TRBV24-1; D gene: -; J gene: TRBJ1-1; clone size: -; CDR3 protein: CATSDLRGKGTEAFF; CDR3 DNA: TGTGCCACCAGTGATTTGCGGGGTAAAGGCACTGAAGCTTTCTTT
V gene: TRBV27; D gene: TRBD1; J gene: TRBJ1-2; clone size: -; CDR3 protein: CASRQTGGPTPDGYTF; CDR3 DNA: TGTGCCAGCAGGCAGACAGGGGGCCCAACTCCGGATGGCTACACCTTC
V gene: TRBV2; D gene: -; J gene: TRBJ2-5; clone size: -; CDR3 protein: CASRAQVLYETQYF; CDR3 DNA: TGTGCCAGCAGAGCTCAGGTTTTATACGAGACCCAGTACTTC